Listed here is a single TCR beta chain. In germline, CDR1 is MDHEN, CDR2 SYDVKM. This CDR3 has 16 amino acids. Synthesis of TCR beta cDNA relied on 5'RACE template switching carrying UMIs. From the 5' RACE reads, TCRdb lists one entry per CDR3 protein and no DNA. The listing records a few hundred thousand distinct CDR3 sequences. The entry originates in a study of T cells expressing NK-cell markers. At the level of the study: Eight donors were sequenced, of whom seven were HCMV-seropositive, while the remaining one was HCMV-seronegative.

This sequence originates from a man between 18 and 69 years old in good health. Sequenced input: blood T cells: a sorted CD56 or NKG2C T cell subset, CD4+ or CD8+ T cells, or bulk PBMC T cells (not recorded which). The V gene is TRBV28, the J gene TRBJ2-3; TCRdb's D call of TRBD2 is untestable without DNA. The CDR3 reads CASSLPGASGVGTQYF.